This T cell receptor (beta chain) was identified during a study of blood T cell repertoires in COVID-19. Sequencing was performed with immunoSEQ multiplex PCR; in TCRdb, only in-frame clones are kept and a portion is missing. This sample has approximately 350,000 clones, with roughly nine tenths found just once. From germline, CDR1 is LNHDA and CDR2 SQIVND (reference sequence). V dropped 1 base and J dropped 8; count of bases not matched to a gene: 13. CDR3 length: 16 amino acids. The clonotype was recovered from a man aged 40-55 years with acute or convalescent COVID-19. The chain employs TRBV19 and TRBJ1-2, with 7 bases matching TRBD1. Sequencing was done on a sample of peripheral blood. This chain's CDR3 is CASSIGAHNRGLGYTF. CDR3 nucleotide sequence: TGTGCCAGTAGTATAGGAGCCCACAACAGGGGCCTGGGCTACACCTTC.